A single sample is the source of the 17 T cell receptor beta chains below, sequenced in a study of blood T cell repertoires in COVID-19. Only in-frame clones appear in the TCRdb table, and some are missing; sequencing was by immunoSEQ multiplex PCR. The repertoire holds about 98,000 clones, with around 80% as singletons. Sequences were obtained from peripheral blood. All receptors derive from a man between 65 and 80 years old with acute or convalescent COVID-19.

The J gene is TRBJ1-3, the V gene TRBV24-1, with TRBD1 as a possible D gene (5 bases). Germline lookup yields CDR1 KGHDR and CDR2 SFDVKD. This CDR3 is built from 16 residues. V was trimmed by 2 bases and J by 0 bases, leaving 10 bases between them. For the CDR3, the DNA is TGTGCCACCAGTGATTCTGACAGTTCCTCTGGAAACACCATATATTTT. The encoded protein is CATSDSDSSSGNTIYF.

The chain combines TRBV7-2 with TRBJ2-1, with 8 bases identical to TRBD2. Germline CDR1 SGHTA, CDR2 FQGNSA. The CDR3 extends over 17 amino acids. J lost 0 bases, V lost 1 base, and 5 bases had no gene match. Here the CDR3 DNA reads TGTGCCAGCAGCTTAGATCGGAGCGGGAGCTCCTACAATGAGCAGTTCTTC. It yields the protein CASSLDRSGSSYNEQFF.

This clone was seen once. The gene calls are TRBV19 and TRBJ1-6; maybe TRBD1 (5 bases). V was pared by 5 bases and J by 3 bases, with 11 bases between. The CDR3 contains 15 residues. Germline V gene sequence: CDR1 LNHDA, CDR2 SQIVND (reference sequence). For the CDR3, the DNA is TGTGCCAGTAGTCTGCAGGGTGGCTATAATTCACCCCTCCACTTT. Translated, it gives CASSLQGGYNSPLHF.

The chain recombines TRBV6-2 or TRBV6-3 with TRBJ2-1; D remains ambiguous. V lost 6 bases to trimming and J lost 0 bases, with 12 bases between them. CDR1 and CDR2 from the germline V gene are MNHEY and SVGEGT. This CDR3 has 15 amino acids. The CDR3 nucleotides are TGTGCCAGCAGCTATGGGCCGAGCTCCTACAATGAGCAGTTCTTC. It codes for CASSYGPSSYNEQFF.

This chain connects TRBV28 to TRBJ2-5, with 8 bases fitting TRBD2. CDR1 and CDR2 from the germline V gene are MDHEN and SYDVKM. The CDR3 is 15 residues long. The V segment lost 6 bases and the J segment 5 bases; nucleotides outside the gene matches: 11. The CDR3 protein is CASSPTAGARETQYF. Written as DNA, the CDR3 is TGTGCCAGCAGCCCCACAGCGGGGGCCCGGGAGACCCAGTACTTC.

This clone has a handful of counts. The CDR3 here is CASSLSGRAKNIQYF. As DNA, the CDR3 is TGTGCCAGCAGCTTGTCCGGGAGAGCCAAAAACATTCAGTACTTC. The chain recombines TRBV5-6 with TRBJ2-4, with D possibly being TRBD2 (6 bases). Germline V gene data show CDR1 as SGHDT and CDR2 as YYEEEE. This CDR3 has 15 residues. V was trimmed by 1 base and J by 0 bases, leaving 8 bases between them. Full variable domain (outside the CDR3, taken from reference TRBV5-6 and TRBJ2-4): DAGVTQSPTHLIKTRGQQVTLRCSPKSGHDTVSWYQQALGQGPQFIFQYYEEEERQRGNFPDRFSGHQFPNYSSELNVNALLLGDSALYLCASSLSGRAKNIQYFGAGTRLSVL.

The genes are TRBV3-1 (or the pseudogene TRBV3-2) and TRBJ2-1, with TRBD2 matching 10 bases. The germline V gene encodes CDR1 LGHDT and CDR2 YNNKEL (reference sequence). Trimming took 4 bases from V and 4 from J; bases not matched to a gene: 1. The CDR3 is 14 amino acids. CDR3 protein: CASSPSGSYNEQFF. CDR3 DNA sequence: TGTGCCAGCAGCCCTAGCGGGAGTTACAATGAGCAGTTCTTC.

V is TRBV7-9 and J is TRBJ1-2; TRBD1 matches 8 bases. Trimming removed 3 bases from V and 6 bases from J; junction bases left unmatched: 6. This CDR3 has 14 residues. Germline values: CDR1 SEHNR, CDR2 FQNEAQ (reference sequence). This chain's CDR3 is CASSFLKTGDGYTF. The DNA for the CDR3 is TGTGCCAGCAGCTTTTTAAAGACAGGGGATGGCTACACCTTC. Using reference TRBV7-9 and TRBJ1-2 for the parts outside the CDR3, the full variable domain is DTGVSQNPRHKITKRGQNVTFRCDPISEHNRLYWYRQTLGQGPEFLTYFQNEAQLEKSRLLSDRFSAERPKGSFSTLEIQRTEQGDSAMYLCASSFLKTGDGYTFGSGTRLTVV.

The rearrangement links TRBV7-2 to TRBJ2-1; 10 bases align to TRBD2. Germline V gives CDR1 SGHTA, CDR2 FQGNSA. J gave up 6 bases and V 3 bases, and 11 bases lay outside the gene matches. The CDR3 consists of 17 residues. For the CDR3, the DNA is TGTGCCAGCAGCTTGGGGTCGGGTAGCGGGAGGATCAATGAGCAGTTCTTC. The encoded protein is CASSLGSGSGRINEQFF.

The chain carries TRBV29-1 and TRBJ2-7; a weak D match, TRBD1 (6 bases). The germline V and J ends were trimmed by 2 bases and 2 bases, with 13 bases remaining between them. Germline-derived CDR1 and CDR2 are SQVTM and ANQGSEA. The length of the CDR3 is 14 residues. CDR3 DNA sequence: TGCAGCGTTGAACAGGGGACGGAAGCCTACGAGCAGTACTTC. It specifies CSVEQGTEAYEQYF.

The chain employs TRBV2 and TRBJ2-1; 14 positions agree with TRBD2. The CDR3 is made up of 15 amino acids. J was trimmed by 10 bases and V by 5 bases; bases with no gene match: 7. The V gene's germline CDR1 is SNHLY and CDR2 FYNNEI. CDR3 nucleotides: TGTGCCAGCAGTCCGGGACTAGCGGGAGTACGCGAGCAGTTCTTC. Its translation: CASSPGLAGVREQFF.

The rearrangement links TRBV28 to TRBJ1-2, with 8 bases fitting TRBD1. After removal of 4 bases from V and 2 bases from J, the junction contained 9 bases not matched to a gene. Germline V gene sequence: CDR1 MDHEN, CDR2 SYDVKM. The CDR3 is 16 amino acids. CDR3 nucleotide sequence: TGTGCCAGCAGTTCGATTCGGACAGGGCCGAACTATGGCTACACCTTC. Its translation is CASSSIRTGPNYGYTF.

CDR3 protein: CAAGQGEIYGYTF. DNA for the CDR3: TGTGCCGCCGGACAGGGGGAAATTTATGGCTACACCTTC. V and J are TRBV3-1 (or the pseudogene TRBV3-2) and TRBJ1-2, with 10 bases that match TRBD1. CDR3 length: 13 residues. CDR1 and CDR2 (germline): LGHDT, YNNKEL (reference sequence). V was clipped by 11 bases and J by 5 bases; unmatched bases: 8.

V is TRBV28 and J is TRBJ1-3; a weak D match, TRBD1 (5 bases). Looked up from germline, CDR1 is MDHEN and CDR2 is SYDVKM. The CDR3 contains 15 residues. Trimming stripped 4 bases from V and 4 bases from J, with 14 bases between. The DNA for the CDR3 is TGTGCCAGCAGTTCCCGGGGGGGTACAGGAAACACCATATATTTT. Its protein product is CASSSRGGTGNTIYF.

This rearrangement joins TRBV14 to TRBJ2-2; 9 bases map to TRBD1. This CDR3 is 16 amino acids long. Germline loops: CDR1 SGHDN, CDR2 FVKESK. After removal of 3 bases from V and 0 bases from J, the junction contained 2 bases not matched to a gene. The CDR3 loop is CASSHRDRANTGELFF. In DNA, the CDR3 is TGTGCCAGCAGCCATAGGGACAGGGCGAACACCGGGGAGCTGTTTTTT.

This clone is a singleton in its sample. V gene TRBV10-2 combines with J gene TRBJ2-4; no definite D call. Germline CDR1 and CDR2: WSHSY and SAAADI. The CDR3 extends over 17 amino acids. With 0 bases removed from V and 0 bases from J, the gap between germline ends came to 12 bases. The CDR3 DNA follows: TGCGCCAGCAGTGAGTCGATGCTGGTACTAGCCAAAAACATTCAGTACTTC. This gives the protein CASSESMLVLAKNIQYF.

This clone was found a few times. V gene TRBV25-1 combines with J gene TRBJ1-1, with 10 bases that match TRBD1. Germline V gene data show CDR1 as MGHDK and CDR2 as SYGVNS. The CDR3 sequence is 16 residues long. V lost 9 bases to trimming and J lost 5 bases; unmatched junction nucleotides: 15. The CDR3 loop is CASSRDRGVLGTEAFF. CDR3 nucleotide sequence: TGTGCCAGTAGCCGGGACAGGGGCGTTTTAGGGACTGAAGCTTTCTTT.